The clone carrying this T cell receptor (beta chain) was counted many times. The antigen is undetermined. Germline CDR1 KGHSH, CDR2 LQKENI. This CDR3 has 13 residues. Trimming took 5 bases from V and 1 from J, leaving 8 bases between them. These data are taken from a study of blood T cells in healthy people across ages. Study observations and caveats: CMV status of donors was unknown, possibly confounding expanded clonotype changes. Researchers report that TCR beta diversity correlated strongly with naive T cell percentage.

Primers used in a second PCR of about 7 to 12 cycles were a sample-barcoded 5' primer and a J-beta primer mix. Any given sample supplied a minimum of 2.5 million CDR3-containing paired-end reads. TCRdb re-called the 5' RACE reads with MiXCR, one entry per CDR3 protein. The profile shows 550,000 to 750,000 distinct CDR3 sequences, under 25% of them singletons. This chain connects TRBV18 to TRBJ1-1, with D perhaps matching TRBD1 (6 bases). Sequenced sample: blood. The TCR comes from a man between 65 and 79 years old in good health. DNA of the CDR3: TGTGCCAGCTCATCACAGGGGAACACTGAAGCTTTCTTT. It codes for CASSSQGNTEAFF.